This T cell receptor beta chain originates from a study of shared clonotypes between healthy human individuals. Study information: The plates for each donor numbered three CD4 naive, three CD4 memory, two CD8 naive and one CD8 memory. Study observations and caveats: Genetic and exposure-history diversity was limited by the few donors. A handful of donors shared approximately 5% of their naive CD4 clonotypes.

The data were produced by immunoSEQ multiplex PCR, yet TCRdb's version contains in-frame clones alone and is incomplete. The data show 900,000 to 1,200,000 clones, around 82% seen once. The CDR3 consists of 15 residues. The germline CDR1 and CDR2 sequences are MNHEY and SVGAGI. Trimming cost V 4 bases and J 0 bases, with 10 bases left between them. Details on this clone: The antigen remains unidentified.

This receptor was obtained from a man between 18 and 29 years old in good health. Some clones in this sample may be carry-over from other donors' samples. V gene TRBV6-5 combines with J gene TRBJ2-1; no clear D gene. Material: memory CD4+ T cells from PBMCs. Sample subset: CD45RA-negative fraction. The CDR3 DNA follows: TGTGCCAGCAGTTCCCACAGAAGCTCCTACAATGAGCAGTTCTTC. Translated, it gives CASSSHRSSYNEQFF.